This T cell receptor beta chain was recovered during a study of blood T cell repertoires in COVID-19. Study in general: Sites across the United States, Italy and Spain contributed samples from acute and convalescent COVID-19. PBMCs, B-cell-depleted T cells, or T cells provided the cDNA or gDNA that made up the material.

Method: immunoSEQ multiplex PCR; TCRdb's copy keeps in-frame clones and lacks some. Of tens of thousands of clones in the sample, roughly 86% were seen once. V lost 4 bases, J lost 4 bases, and 7 bases stayed unmatched. The CDR3 consists of 14 residues. Germline V gene sequence: CDR1 LGHDT, CDR2 YNNKEL (reference sequence). This clonotype was obtained from a man aged 50 to 60 with active COVID-19. The gene calls are TRBV3-1 (or the pseudogene TRBV3-2) and TRBJ2-7; 7 nucleotides align to TRBD1. Sequencing was performed on peripheral blood. In DNA form, the CDR3 reads TGTGCCAGCAGCCCCGGGACAGATAGATACGAGCAGTACTTC. Its protein is CASSPGTDRYEQYF.